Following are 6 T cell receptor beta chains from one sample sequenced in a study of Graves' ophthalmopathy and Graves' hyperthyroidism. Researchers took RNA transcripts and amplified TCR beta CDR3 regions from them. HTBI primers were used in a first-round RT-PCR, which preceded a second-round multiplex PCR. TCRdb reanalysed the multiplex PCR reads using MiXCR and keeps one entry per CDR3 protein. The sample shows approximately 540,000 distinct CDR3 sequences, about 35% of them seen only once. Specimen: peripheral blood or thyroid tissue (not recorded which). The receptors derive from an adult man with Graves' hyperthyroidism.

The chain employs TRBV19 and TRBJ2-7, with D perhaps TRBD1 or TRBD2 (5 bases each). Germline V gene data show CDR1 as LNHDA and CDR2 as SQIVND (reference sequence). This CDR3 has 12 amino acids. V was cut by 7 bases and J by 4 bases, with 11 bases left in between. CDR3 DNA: TGTGCCAGTAAATTGTGGGGGTACGAGCAGTACTTC. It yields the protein CASKLWGYEQYF.

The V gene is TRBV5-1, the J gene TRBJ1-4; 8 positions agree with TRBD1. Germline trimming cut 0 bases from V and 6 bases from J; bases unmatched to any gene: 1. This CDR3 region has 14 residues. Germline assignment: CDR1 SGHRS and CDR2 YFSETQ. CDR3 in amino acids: CASSLVTGDEKLFF. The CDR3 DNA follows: TGCGCCAGCAGCTTGGTGACAGGGGATGAAAAACTGTTTTTT. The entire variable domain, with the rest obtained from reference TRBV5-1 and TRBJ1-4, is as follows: KAGVTQTPRYLIKTRGQQVTLSCSPISGHRSVSWYQQTPGQGLQFLFEYFSETQRNKGNFPGRFSGRQFSNSRSEMNVSTLELGDSALYLCASSLVTGDEKLFFGSGTQLSVL.

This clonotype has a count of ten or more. The CDR3 DNA follows: TGTGCCAGCAGCGTCGGGCAGGGGATTTTGGTCTACGAGCAGTACTTC. It yields the protein CASSVGQGILVYEQYF. The chain is built from TRBV9 and TRBJ2-7; D possibly corresponds to TRBD1 (6 bases). Germline values: CDR1 SGDLS, CDR2 YYNGEE. The CDR3 runs 16 residues. The germline V and J ends were trimmed by 2 bases and 3 bases, with 18 bases remaining between them.

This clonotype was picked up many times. CDR3 nucleotides: TGTGCCAGCAGTGGGGGACAGAGAAACACTAACTATGGCTACACCTTC. Its protein is CASSGGQRNTNYGYTF. This sequence joins TRBV6-1 and TRBJ1-2, with 7 nucleotides matching TRBD1. V shed 4 bases and J 0 bases; nucleotides not matched to a gene: 8. The CDR3 extends over 16 amino acids. In germline, CDR1 is MNHNS, CDR2 SASEGT.

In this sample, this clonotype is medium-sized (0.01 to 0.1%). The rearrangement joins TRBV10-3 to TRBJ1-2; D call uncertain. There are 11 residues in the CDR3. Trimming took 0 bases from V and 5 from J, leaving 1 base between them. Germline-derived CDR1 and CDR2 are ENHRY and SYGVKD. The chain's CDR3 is CAISESYGYTF. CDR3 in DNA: TGTGCCATCAGTGAGTCGTATGGCTACACCTTC.

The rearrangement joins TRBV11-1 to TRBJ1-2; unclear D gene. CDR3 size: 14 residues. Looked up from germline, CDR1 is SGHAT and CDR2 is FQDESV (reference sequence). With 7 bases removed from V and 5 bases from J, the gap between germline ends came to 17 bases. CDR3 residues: CASTQASGGYGYTF. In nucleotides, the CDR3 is TGTGCCAGCACCCAGGCGTCGGGCGGTTATGGCTACACCTTC.